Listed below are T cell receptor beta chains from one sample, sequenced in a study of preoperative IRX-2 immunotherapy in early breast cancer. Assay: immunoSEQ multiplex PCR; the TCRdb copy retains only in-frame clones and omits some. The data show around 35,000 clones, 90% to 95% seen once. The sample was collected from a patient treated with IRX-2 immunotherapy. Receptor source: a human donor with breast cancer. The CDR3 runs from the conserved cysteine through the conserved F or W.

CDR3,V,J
CASSRDGEKLFF,TRBV5-1,TRBJ1-4
CASSVHGSRQNTGELFF,TRBV9,TRBJ2-2
CASSLLDLDTEAFF,TRBV5-6,TRBJ1-1
CASSISDNYGYTF,TRBV18,TRBJ1-2
CASHRDWSSYEQYF,TRBV2,TRBJ2-7
CSVEVRGDLHF,TRBV29-1,TRBJ1-6
CAISGRRGLSYEQYF,TRBV10-3,TRBJ2-7
CASSLVGTQQFF,TRBV7-9,TRBJ2-1
CASGTSGGAIGELFF,TRBV2,TRBJ2-2
CAWRALAPETQYF,TRBV30,TRBJ2-5
CASTPEGSGANVLTF,TRBV6-1,TRBJ2-6
CASSQGSVRVVNEQFF,TRBV14,TRBJ2-1
CASSPAEQDTQYF,TRBV18,TRBJ2-3
CASSLAWGRDEQYF,TRBV7-2,TRBJ2-7
CASSLGGAGETQYF,TRBV9,TRBJ2-5
CASSPGTTSTDTQYF,TRBV14,TRBJ2-3
CASTTMRGNEQFF,TRBV7-2,TRBJ2-1
CASTPPGGGETQYF,TRBV11-1,TRBJ2-5
CASSLERSGGSQETQYF,TRBV7-9,TRBJ2-5
CASSVYTANTGELFF,TRBV2,TRBJ2-2
CAWGRDGEKLFF,TRBV30,TRBJ1-4
CASSLEDRANEKLFF,TRBV7-2,TRBJ1-4
CASSVASAGLNTEAFF,TRBV9,TRBJ1-1
CASSPDRVGYGYTF,TRBV6-5,TRBJ1-2
CAWSGFPISGKGDTQYF,TRBV30,TRBJ2-3
CASRGHSSGANVLTF,TRBV2,TRBJ2-6
CASSEMRWNTGELFF,TRBV10-1,TRBJ2-2
CAISEWGRSNQPQHF,TRBV10-3,TRBJ1-5
CASSLFGGETQYF,TRBV27,TRBJ2-5
CASSPPGRYYGYTF,TRBV18,TRBJ1-2
CASSSPSGRTQETQYF,TRBV28,TRBJ2-5
CAISDHNEQFF,TRBV10-3,TRBJ2-1
CASSFTGSTEAFF,TRBV7-9,TRBJ1-1
CASSRILATIRGADTQYF,TRBV7-9,TRBJ2-3
CSVVPPGRDAFF,TRBV29-1,TRBJ1-1
CASSGGGGEPQHF,TRBV9,TRBJ1-5
CASSQELQGARGYTF,TRBV4-2,TRBJ1-2
CASSGGAGPYNEQFF,TRBV6-6,TRBJ2-1
CASSLLTGGTVDEQFF,TRBV4-2,TRBJ2-1
CASSLAYGGYEQYF,TRBV7-2,TRBJ2-7
CASSQTSYEQYF,TRBV7-2,TRBJ2-7
CASSSPSGLLNTEAFF,TRBV28,TRBJ1-1
CATGTGTFYNEQFF,TRBV27,TRBJ2-1
CASELAGANVLTF,TRBV5-6,TRBJ2-6